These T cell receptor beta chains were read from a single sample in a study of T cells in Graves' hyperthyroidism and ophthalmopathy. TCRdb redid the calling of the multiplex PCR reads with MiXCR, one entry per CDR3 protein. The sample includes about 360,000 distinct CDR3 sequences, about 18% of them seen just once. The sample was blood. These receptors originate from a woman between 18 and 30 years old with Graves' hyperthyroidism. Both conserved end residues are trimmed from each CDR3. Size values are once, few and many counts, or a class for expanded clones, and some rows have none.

CDR3: ASTATMGQITEAF
size: many
J: TRBJ1-1
V: TRBV28

CDR3: ASSLARGGDQPQH
size: .
J: TRBJ1-5
V: TRBV27

CDR3: ASRKNPGTANQPQH
size: many
J: TRBJ1-5
V: TRBV6-1

CDR3: ASSEIGGELF
size: .
J: TRBJ2-2
V: TRBV2

CDR3: ASSYSNPRVQKGGYT
size: .
J: TRBJ1-2
V: TRBV6-5

CDR3: ASSSGTGGYAGTEAF
size: .
J: TRBJ1-1
V: TRBV12-3/TRBV12-4

CDR3: ASTTPPGTGYHGYT
size: few
J: TRBJ1-2
V: TRBV12-3/TRBV12-4

CDR3: ASSPQRWGEQY
size: .
J: TRBJ2-7
V: TRBV27

CDR3: ATSPPGEGTYGYT
size: many
J: TRBJ1-2
V: TRBV15

CDR3: ASTRRGSDGYT
size: many
J: TRBJ1-2
V: TRBV12-3/TRBV12-4

CDR3: ASRKPGRRMIYGYT
size: many
J: TRBJ1-2
V: TRBV11-2

CDR3: ASKGTGVRNQPQH
size: many
J: TRBJ1-5
V: TRBV28

CDR3: ASSVGGTGNTIY
size: many
J: TRBJ1-3
V: TRBV6-1

CDR3: ASAGTSGVIGELF
size: few
J: TRBJ2-2
V: TRBV5-6

CDR3: ASSRQGTNYGYT
size: .
J: TRBJ1-2
V: TRBV19

CDR3: AGSSPRYEQY
size: many
J: TRBJ2-7
V: TRBV6-5

CDR3: SARWTGSRGGEAF
size: many
J: TRBJ1-1
V: TRBV20-1

CDR3: AGLIRQGGTEEQY
size: many
J: TRBJ2-7
V: TRBV9

CDR3: SASGSKNTEAF
size: many
J: TRBJ1-1
V: TRBV20-1

CDR3: ASSLGPFSYEQY
size: many
J: TRBJ2-7
V: TRBV7-2

CDR3: ASSQPGLAVSQETQY
size: many
J: TRBJ2-5
V: TRBV4-1

CDR3: SASPRATYEQY
size: many
J: TRBJ2-7
V: TRBV20-1

CDR3: ASSYSVGEQY
size: .
J: TRBJ2-7
V: TRBV6-2/TRBV6-3

CDR3: ATSRDTGQPQETQY
size: .
J: TRBJ2-5
V: TRBV15

CDR3: ASSLARGGGQPQH
size: many
J: TRBJ1-5
V: TRBV12-3/TRBV12-4

CDR3: SARGGAF
size: many
J: TRBJ1-1
V: TRBV20-1

CDR3: ASSPGQGKVETQY
size: .
J: TRBJ2-5
V: TRBV9

CDR3: AGTESNYGYT
size: .
J: TRBJ1-2
V: TRBV11-1

CDR3: SARGNTEAF
size: many
J: TRBJ1-1
V: TRBV20-1

CDR3: ASSLGSARGPRLQETQY
size: many
J: TRBJ2-5
V: TRBV12-3/TRBV12-4

CDR3: ASTPTGAYEQY
size: .
J: TRBJ2-7
V: TRBV24-1

CDR3: ASSYTGVEQY
size: .
J: TRBJ2-7
V: TRBV12-3/TRBV12-4

CDR3: ASSQEGGHTEAF
size: few
J: TRBJ1-1
V: TRBV4-1

CDR3: ASSIWGTSNQPQH
size: few
J: TRBJ1-5
V: TRBV19

CDR3: AISEDLDTEAF
size: many
J: TRBJ1-1
V: TRBV10-3

CDR3: ASSTTSGGEETKY
size: few
J: TRBJ2-5
V: TRBV10-1

CDR3: AWSVQGPKNTEAF
size: many
J: TRBJ1-1
V: TRBV30

CDR3: AWSRVWAF
size: .
J: TRBJ1-1
V: TRBV30

CDR3: ASSLRGLAGQETQY
size: few
J: TRBJ2-5
V: TRBV4-1

CDR3: ASSERGPSVTEAF
size: .
J: TRBJ1-1
V: TRBV11-2